The clone carrying this T cell receptor (beta chain) is labeled as medium-sized (0.01 to 0.1%). Antigen unknown. The data originate from a study of tumor-infiltrating lymphocytes in primary liver carcinoma. Across the whole study: Those enrolled were patients of both sexes, who were aged 30 to 69 years. Sequenced samples came back with roughly 3.5 to 7.13 million productive TCRbeta reads, and the counts looked alike across tissue types.

A primer matching the constant region was used to make TCR beta cDNA from approximately 0.45 ug of total RNA. Employing slightly modified ARM-PCR, three nested multiplex PCR rounds were run, and these gave rise to the TCR beta libraries. Researchers ran the first two PCR rounds for roughly 10 cycles each with TRBV1-TRBV30 forward primers and a C-beta reverse primer. TCRdb re-called the multiplex PCR reads through MiXCR, storing one row per CDR3 protein. The sample carries fewer than 200,000 distinct CDR3 sequences, around four fifths recorded once. Unsorted bulk tissue, about 18-32 mg of it, served as the source for co-extraction of RNA and DNA. Each participant had primary liver carcinoma, and surgical resection was the treatment. The study's findings and limits: Detection in all five tumor regions applied to only about 8-25% of top clones.

The CDR3 extends over 14 amino acids. Trimming left V 7 bases short and J 0 bases short, with 9 bases between. The sequence derives from a man aged 40-49 years with primary liver carcinoma and hepatitis B virus infection. Sequencing was carried out using tumor tissue from primary liver carcinoma. The rearrangement links TRBV12-3 or TRBV12-4 to TRBJ2-2, with D perhaps TRBD1 (5 bases). CDR3 protein: CASMETANTGELFF. The CDR3 DNA reads as TGTGCCAGCATGGAGACAGCGAACACCGGGGAGCTGTTTTTT.